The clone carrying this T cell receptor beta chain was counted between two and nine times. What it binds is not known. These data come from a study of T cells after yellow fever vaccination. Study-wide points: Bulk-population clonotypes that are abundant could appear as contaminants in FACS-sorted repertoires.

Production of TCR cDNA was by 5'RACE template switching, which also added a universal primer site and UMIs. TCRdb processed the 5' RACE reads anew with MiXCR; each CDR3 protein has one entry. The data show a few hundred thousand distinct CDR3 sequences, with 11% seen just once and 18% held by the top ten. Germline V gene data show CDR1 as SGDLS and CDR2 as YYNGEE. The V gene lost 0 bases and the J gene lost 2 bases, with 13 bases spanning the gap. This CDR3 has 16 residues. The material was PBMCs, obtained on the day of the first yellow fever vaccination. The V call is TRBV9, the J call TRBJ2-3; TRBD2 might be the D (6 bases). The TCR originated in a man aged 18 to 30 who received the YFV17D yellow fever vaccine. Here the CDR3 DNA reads TGTGCCAGCAGCGTAGGGGGGGTCGCTGACACAGATACGCAGTATTTT. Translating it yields CASSVGGVADTDTQYF.